This T cell receptor (beta chain) is from a study of shared clonotypes between healthy human individuals (dated by TCRdb to 2018 to 2020). About the study as a whole: The cohort included a few men and a couple of women between 18 and 49 years of age. Blood TCR repertoires of roughly five healthy adults were deeply sequenced to estimate repertoire size and the extent of clonotype sharing between individuals. To increase sequencing depth and limit assay-specific biases, TCR repertoire library preparation and sequencing were carried out by different laboratories using diverse techniques. Per donor, leukapheresis produced somewhere between about 0.94 and 10 billion PBMCs. Findings and caveats that apply to the study as a whole: Sampling was limited to blood, and TCR repertoires in tissue likely differ from TCR repertoires in blood. The genetic and exposure-history diversity represented was limited by the small number of donors. Based on pairwise subsampling, the degree of clonotype sharing among donors was expected to be affected by sequencing depth.

TCR CDR3 regions were amplified from genomic DNA by multiplex PCR using the deep immunoSEQ assay. Extracted genomic DNA from each cell subset was spread evenly across all wells of several immunoSEQ 96-well plates, with each plate serving as a replicate. For unsorted PBMC, each replicate PCR was loaded with roughly 330 ng genomic DNA, equivalent to about 30,000 T cell genomes. Ten immunoSEQ deep assay plates were used to sequence the unsorted PBMC genomic DNA. The purified libraries were quantified using a Qubit 3.0 fluorometer, sized with a Bioanalyzer 2100, and then quantified again using the KAPA Library Quantification kit. A separate single-read 150-cycle Illumina NextSeq 550 flow cell was used to sequence each immunoSEQ 96-well plate. Per the original workflow: Because the immunoSEQ output held only junctional sequences and lacked quality scores, the filtering could not match the filtering applied to full-length reads. To assign V/J genes and CDR3, sequences were annotated against IMGT germline references using PyIR, a Python wrapper for IgBLAST v1.9. Reads were filtered out if the reads had weak V/J assignments (E-value above 1e-6), no CDR3, stop codons, out-of-frame junctions, or ambiguous translated residues. A V3J clonotype was defined by an identical inferred V gene, J gene, and CDR3 amino acid sequence. The percentage overlap between two repertoires was calculated by dividing the number of shared unique clonotypes by the size of the smaller repertoire. Repertoire richness was assessed with RTK rarefaction, the Chao1 estimator, and Recon v2.1 estimates of unobserved clonotypes. Imported from immuneACCESS, the table was reduced by TCRdb to in-frame sequences with V and J called. These copies leave out some clones; in studies compared against another copy, an unresolved V gene accounts for under half, and the cause of the remainder is not known. The V and J calls and clone size are taken from that table; D and trimming were inferred from the DNA. This sample holds under 600,000 clones; 75% to 80% were observed only once. Around 13% of the sample is held by the ten biggest clonotypes.

This clone has more than one count but fewer than ten. There is no known antigen for this receptor. There are no base qualities to consult, and no much larger clone falls within one base. Healthy HIV-negative adults with no recently reported acute infections or vaccinations were included as donors. Only Caucasian adults living in Nashville, Tennessee, USA were represented among the donors. For unsorted samples, some 90 million PBMCs were counted, and genomic DNA was extracted using the QIAamp DNA Blood Mini kit. After blood collection by leukapheresis, PBMCs were isolated using Ficoll-Histopaque density gradient centrifugation and then cryopreserved in the vapor phase of liquid nitrogen. The germline ends are 11 bases apart after V is trimmed by 3 bases and J by 6 bases. CDR3 length: 13 amino acids, cysteine to phenylalanine. Only the CDR3 DNA is retained, 39 bases long and in frame from the first base. According to the germline V gene (reference sequence), CDR1 reads MNHEY and CDR2 reads SMNVEV.

Sequencing was done on a sample of PBMCs. This receptor was identified in a woman aged 35 to 49 in good health. Some clones in this sample may be carry-over from other donors' samples. The rearrangement joined TRBV27 to TRBJ1-1, with the D gene uncertain. The nucleotides are TGTGCCAGCAGTTTGTACGGTCTCGCTGAAGCTTTCTTT. The encoded protein is CASSLYGLAEAFF.